The clone carrying this TCR beta chain came up a few times. V was cut by 6 bases and J by 2 bases, with 13 bases left in between. CDR1 SNHLY and CDR2 FYNNEI come from the germline V gene. The CDR3 is 14 residues long. These data belong to a study of T cell responses to AZD1222 COVID-19 vaccine. The method was immunoSEQ multiplex PCR; TCRdb's version includes in-frame clones alone and lacks a portion of them. In the table there are some 28,000 clones, more than 70% of which are singletons. The receptor comes from an adult in good health. The V call is TRBV2, the J call TRBJ1-2, with D possibly TRBD1 on 5 matching bases. The source material was peripheral blood, sampled on day 0 of AZD1222 vaccination. The chain's CDR3 is CASSAGTTNYGYTF. The DNA for the CDR3 is TGTGCCAGCAGCGCCGGGACCACGAACTATGGCTACACCTTC. Together with reference TRBV2 and TRBJ1-2, the CDR3 gives the full variable domain: EPEVTQTPSHQVTQMGQEVILRCVPISNHLYFYWYRQILGQKVEFLVSFYNNEISEKSEIFDDQFSVERPDGSNFTLKIRSTKLEDSAMYFCASSAGTTNYGYTFGSGTRLTVV.